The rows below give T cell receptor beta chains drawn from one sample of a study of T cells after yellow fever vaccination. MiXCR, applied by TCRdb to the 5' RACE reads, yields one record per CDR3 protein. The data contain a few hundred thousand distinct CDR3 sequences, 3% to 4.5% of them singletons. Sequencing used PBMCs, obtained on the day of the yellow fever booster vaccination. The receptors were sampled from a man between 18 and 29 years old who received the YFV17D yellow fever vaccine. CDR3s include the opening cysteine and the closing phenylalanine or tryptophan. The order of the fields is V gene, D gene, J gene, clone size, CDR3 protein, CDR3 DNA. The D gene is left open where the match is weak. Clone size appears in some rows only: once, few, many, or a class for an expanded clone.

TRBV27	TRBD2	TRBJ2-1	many	CASSRGGLNEQFF	TGTGCCAGCAGCCGGGGGGGCCTAAATGAGCAGTTCTTC
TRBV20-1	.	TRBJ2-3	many	CSASPTGEGTQYF	TGCAGTGCTAGCCCTACAGGGGAGGGTACGCAGTATTTT
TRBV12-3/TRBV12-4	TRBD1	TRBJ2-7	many	CASSLPDRRYEQYF	TGTGCCAGCAGTTTACCGGACAGGCGCTACGAGCAGTACTTC
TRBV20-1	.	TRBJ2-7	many	CSAGRAGYEQYF	TGCAGTGCTGGCCGGGCTGGCTACGAGCAGTACTTC
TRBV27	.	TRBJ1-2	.	CASSLSYRNHYGYTF	TGTGCCAGCAGTTTATCGTACAGGAATCACTATGGCTACACCTTC
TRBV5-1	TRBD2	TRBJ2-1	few	CASSLGGEGYNEQFF	TGCGCCAGCAGCTTAGGAGGGGAGGGGTACAATGAGCAGTTCTTC
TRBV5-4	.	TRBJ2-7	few	CASSYNSVEQYF	TGTGCCAGCAGCTATAATAGCGTCGAGCAGTACTTC
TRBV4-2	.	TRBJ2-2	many	CASTYRGLTTGELFF	TGTGCCAGCACCTACCGGGGCCTCACCACCGGGGAGCTGTTTTTT
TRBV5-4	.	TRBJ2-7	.	CASSYGSTYEQYF	TGTGCCAGCAGCTACGGGTCAACCTACGAGCAGTACTTC
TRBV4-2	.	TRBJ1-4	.	CASSHEGKGEKLFF	TGTGCCAGCAGCCACGAGGGGAAGGGGGAAAAACTGTTTTTT
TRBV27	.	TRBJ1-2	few	CASSLTYSNYGYTF	TGTGCCAGCAGTTTGACCTACAGTAACTATGGCTACACCTTC
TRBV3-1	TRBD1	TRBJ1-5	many	CASSQGTGANQPQHF	TGTGCCAGCAGCCAAGGGACAGGCGCCAATCAGCCCCAGCATTTT
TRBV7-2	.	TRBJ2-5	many	CASSLNGRKETQYF	TGTGCCAGCAGCTTAAACGGACGGAAAGAGACCCAGTACTTC
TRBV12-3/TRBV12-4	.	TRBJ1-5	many	CASSWEASNQPQHF	TGTGCCAGCAGTTGGGAAGCTAGCAATCAGCCCCAGCATTTT
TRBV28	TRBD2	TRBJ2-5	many	CASNPGLAGQETQYF	TGTGCCAGCAACCCCGGACTAGCGGGACAAGAGACCCAGTACTTC
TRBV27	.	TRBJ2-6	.	CASSLNYPFSGANVLTF	TGTGCCAGCAGTTTAAACTACCCTTTCTCTGGGGCCAACGTCCTGACTTTC
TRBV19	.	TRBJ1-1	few	CASSKTGYTEAFF	TGTGCCAGTAGTAAAACAGGGTACACTGAAGCTTTCTTT
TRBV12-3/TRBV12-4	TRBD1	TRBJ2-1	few	CASSLDRIEQFF	TGTGCCAGCAGTTTGGACAGGATAGAGCAGTTCTTC
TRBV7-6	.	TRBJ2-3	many	CASSLDFISRTQYF	TGTGCCAGCAGCTTAGATTTCATCTCTAGGACGCAGTATTTT
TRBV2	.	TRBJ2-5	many	CASSEGPPGNYETQYF	TGTGCCAGCAGTGAGGGACCCCCCGGGAACTACGAGACCCAGTACTTC
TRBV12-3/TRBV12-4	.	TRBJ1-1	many	CASSASSAEAFF	TGTGCCAGCAGTGCGTCGTCAGCTGAAGCTTTCTTT
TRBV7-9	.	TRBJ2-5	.	CASSQPHGRQETQYF	TGTGCCAGCAGCCAACCGCACGGGCGTCAAGAGACCCAGTACTTC
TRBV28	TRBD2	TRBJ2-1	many	CASSFGGGGRNEQFF	TGTGCCAGCAGTTTCGGGGGGGGTGGACGCAATGAGCAGTTCTTC
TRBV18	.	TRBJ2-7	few	CASSPDRREQYF	TGTGCCAGCTCACCCGACCGACGGGAGCAGTACTTC
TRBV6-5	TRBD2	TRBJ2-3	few	CASGRGGGKDTQYF	TGTGCCAGCGGGAGGGGAGGAGGAAAGGATACGCAGTATTTT
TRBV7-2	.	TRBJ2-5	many	CASSSQGGGGETQYF	TGTGCCAGCAGCTCTCAGGGCGGTGGAGGAGAGACCCAGTACTTC
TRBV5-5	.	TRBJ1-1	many	CASSLRQTAMNTEAFF	TGTGCCAGCAGCCTTAGGCAGACAGCGATGAACACTGAAGCTTTCTTT